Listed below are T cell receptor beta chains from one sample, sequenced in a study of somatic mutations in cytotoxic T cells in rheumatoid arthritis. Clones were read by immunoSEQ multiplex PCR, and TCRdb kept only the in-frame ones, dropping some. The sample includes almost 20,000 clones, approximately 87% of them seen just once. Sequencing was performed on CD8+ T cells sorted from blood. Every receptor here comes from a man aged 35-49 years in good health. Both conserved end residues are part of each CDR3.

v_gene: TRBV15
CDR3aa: CATSPPGGTSSYNEQFF

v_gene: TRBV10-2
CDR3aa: CASSARGSSSEAFF

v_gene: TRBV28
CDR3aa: CASRNGGGGNEQFF

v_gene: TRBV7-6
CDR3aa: CASSPGSSNQPQHF

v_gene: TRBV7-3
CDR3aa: CASSLHFEEGWGAYNEQFF

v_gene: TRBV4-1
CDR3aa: CASSQWAGGSNTGELFF

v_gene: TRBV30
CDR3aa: CAWSVVGWNEQFF

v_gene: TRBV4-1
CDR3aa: CASSHPQGQYTGELFF

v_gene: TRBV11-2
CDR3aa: CASSPNSNEKLFF

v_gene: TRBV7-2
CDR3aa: CASSPQPQGVNQPQHF

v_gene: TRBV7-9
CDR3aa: CASSLVTENTGELFF

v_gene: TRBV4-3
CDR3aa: CASSQERREREKLFF

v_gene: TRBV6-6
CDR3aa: CASSYSGSGGGTEAFF

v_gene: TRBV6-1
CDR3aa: CASSSQDRVNTEAFF

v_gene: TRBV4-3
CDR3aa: CASSQDRGGLALNNEQFF